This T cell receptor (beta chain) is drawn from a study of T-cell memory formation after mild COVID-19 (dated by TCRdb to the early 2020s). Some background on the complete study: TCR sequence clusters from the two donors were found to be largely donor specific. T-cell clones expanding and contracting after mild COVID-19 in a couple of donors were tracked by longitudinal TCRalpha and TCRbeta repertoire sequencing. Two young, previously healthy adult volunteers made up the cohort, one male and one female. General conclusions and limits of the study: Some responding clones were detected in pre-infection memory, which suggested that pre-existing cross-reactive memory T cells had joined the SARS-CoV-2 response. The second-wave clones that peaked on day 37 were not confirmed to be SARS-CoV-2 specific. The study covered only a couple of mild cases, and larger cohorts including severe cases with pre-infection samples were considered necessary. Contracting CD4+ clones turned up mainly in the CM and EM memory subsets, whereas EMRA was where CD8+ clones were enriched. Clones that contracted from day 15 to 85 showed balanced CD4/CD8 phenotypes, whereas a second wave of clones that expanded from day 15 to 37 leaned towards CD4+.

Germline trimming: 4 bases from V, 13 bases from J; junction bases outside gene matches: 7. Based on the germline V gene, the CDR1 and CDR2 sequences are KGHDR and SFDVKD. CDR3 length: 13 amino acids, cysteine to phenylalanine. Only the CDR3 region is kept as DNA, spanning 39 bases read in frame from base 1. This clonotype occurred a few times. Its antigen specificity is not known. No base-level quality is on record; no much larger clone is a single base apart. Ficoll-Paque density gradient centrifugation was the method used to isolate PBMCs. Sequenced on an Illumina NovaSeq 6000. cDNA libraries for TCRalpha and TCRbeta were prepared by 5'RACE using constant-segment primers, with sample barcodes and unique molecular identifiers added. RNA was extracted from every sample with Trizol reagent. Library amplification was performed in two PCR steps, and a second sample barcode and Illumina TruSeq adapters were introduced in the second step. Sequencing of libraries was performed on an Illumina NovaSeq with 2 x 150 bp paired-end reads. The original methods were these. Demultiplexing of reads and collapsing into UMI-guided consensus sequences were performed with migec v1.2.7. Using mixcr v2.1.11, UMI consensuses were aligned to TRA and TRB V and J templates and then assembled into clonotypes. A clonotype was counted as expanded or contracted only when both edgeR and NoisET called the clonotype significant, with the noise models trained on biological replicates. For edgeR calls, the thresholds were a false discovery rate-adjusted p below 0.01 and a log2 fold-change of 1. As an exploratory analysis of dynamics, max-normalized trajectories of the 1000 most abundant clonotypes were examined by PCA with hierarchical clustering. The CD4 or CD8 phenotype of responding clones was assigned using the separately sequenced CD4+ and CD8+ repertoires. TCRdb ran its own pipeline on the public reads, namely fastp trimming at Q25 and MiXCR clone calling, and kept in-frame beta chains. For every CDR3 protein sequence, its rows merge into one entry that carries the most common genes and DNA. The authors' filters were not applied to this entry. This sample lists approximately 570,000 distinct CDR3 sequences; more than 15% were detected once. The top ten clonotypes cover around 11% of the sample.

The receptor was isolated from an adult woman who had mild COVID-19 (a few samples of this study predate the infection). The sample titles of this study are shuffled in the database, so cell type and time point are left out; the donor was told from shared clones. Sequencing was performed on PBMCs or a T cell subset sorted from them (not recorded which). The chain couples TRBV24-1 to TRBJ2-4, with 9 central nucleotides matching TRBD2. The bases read TGTGCCACCAGTGACCTCGGGACTAGCAGGCAGTACTTC. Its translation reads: CATSDLGTSRQYF.